This record looks at one T cell receptor (beta chain) sequence and its context. Four PCR rounds used nested alpha and beta constant region primers plus the SP2 primer. Alpha and beta constant region primers primed reverse transcription for blood and skin samples. TCRdb re-derived calls from the 5' RACE reads in MiXCR, one entry per CDR3 protein. The data hold roughly 56,000 distinct CDR3 sequences, with over 7% observed a single time. This entry is derived from a study of naive and memory T cell subsets. TCR cDNA received a 3' ligated oligonucleotide that carried a UMI. Whole-blood samples were 2.5 to 3 ml of peripheral blood from healthy adult volunteers. Input was about 1 to 1000 ng of DNase-treated total RNA without cell sorting. The receptor's source is a male donor in good health.

The CDR3 coding sequence is TGTGCCAGCAGCTTGACCACTAGCGGGGCCAACGTCCTGACTTTC. Translated: CASSLTTSGANVLTF. The V and J genes are TRBV5-5 and TRBJ2-6, with D maybe TRBD2 (6 bases). V shed 1 base and J shed 4 bases, with 9 bases lying between them. The CDR3 runs 15 residues. CDR1 and CDR2 (germline): SGHKS, YYEKEE (reference sequence).